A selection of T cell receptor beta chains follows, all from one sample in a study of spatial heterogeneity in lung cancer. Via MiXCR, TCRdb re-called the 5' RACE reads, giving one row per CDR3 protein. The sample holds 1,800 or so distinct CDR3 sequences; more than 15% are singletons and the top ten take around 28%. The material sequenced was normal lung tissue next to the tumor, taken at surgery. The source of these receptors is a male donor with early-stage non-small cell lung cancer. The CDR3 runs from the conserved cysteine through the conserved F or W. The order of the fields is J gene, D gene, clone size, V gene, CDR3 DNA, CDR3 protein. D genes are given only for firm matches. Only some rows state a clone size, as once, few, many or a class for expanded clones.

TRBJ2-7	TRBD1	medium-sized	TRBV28	TGTGCCAGCAGCACTGGACAGGGTTCCTACGAGCAGTACTTC	CASSTGQGSYEQYF
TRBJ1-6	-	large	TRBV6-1	TGTGCCAGCAGTGAAATTTCTACGGGGTCACCCCTCCACTTT	CASSEISTGSPLHF
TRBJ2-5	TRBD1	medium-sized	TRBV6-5	TGTGCCAGCAGTTACGACAGGGTAGGGGAGACCCAGTACTTC	CASSYDRVGETQYF
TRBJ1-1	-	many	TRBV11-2	TGTGCCAGCAGCTTCACAGCCCGTGAAGCTTTCTTT	CASSFTAREAFF
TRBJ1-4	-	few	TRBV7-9	TGTGCCAGCAGCCCAGAAGGGTACACTAATGAAAAACTGTTTTTT	CASSPEGYTNEKLFF
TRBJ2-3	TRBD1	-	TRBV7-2	TGTGCCAGCAGAAGGGACAGAGGGGCAGATACGCAGTATTTT	CASRRDRGADTQYF
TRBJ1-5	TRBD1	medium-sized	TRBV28	TGTGCCAGCAGTTCGACAGGGGGTATCAATCAGCCCCAGCATTTT	CASSSTGGINQPQHF
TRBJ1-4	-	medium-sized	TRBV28	TGTGCCAGCAGTTTATCCGGTGAAAAACTGTTTTTT	CASSLSGEKLFF
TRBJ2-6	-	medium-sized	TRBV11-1	TGTGCCAGCAGCTTATACTCTGGGGCCAACGTCCTGACTTTC	CASSLYSGANVLTF
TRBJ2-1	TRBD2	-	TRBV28	TGTGCCAGCAGACAAACGGGCTTAGGGGCGGGAGGATACAATGAGCAGTTCTTC	CASRQTGLGAGGYNEQFF
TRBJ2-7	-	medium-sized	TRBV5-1	TGCGCCAGCAGCTCCTCGGTTGGGGGTGATTACGAGCAGTACTTC	CASSSSVGGDYEQYF
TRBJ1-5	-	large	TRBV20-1	TGCAGTGCCGCCGGGACACCGAACTATAGCAATCAGCCCCAGCATTTT	CSAAGTPNYSNQPQHF
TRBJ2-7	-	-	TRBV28	TGTGCCAGCAGAGGGGAGCGTGGCTACGAGCAGTACTTC	CASRGERGYEQYF
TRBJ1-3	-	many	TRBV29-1	TGCAGCGTTGGGGGGAGTAGCGCTGGAAACACCATATATTTT	CSVGGSSAGNTIYF
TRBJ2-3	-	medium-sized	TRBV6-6	TGTGCCAGCAGTTACCTTGGGACAGATACGCAGTATTTT	CASSYLGTDTQYF
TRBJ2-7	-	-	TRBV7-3	TGTGCCAGCAGCTTAGGTGCCACCTACGAGCAGTACTTC	CASSLGATYEQYF
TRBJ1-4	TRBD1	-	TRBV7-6	TGTGCCAGCAGCGAGGGACAGGCCAGAACACTGATTTTT	CASSEGQARTLIF
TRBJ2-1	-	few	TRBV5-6	TGTGCCAGCAGCTTGGTCGGGAGCTCCTACAATGAGCAGTTCTTC	CASSLVGSSYNEQFF
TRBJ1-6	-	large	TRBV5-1	TGCGCCAGCAGCTCAGGGGTCCAGTCACCCCTCCACTTT	CASSSGVQSPLHF
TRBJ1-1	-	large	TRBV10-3	TGTGCCATCAGCCCATCGGAGTACGGTTACACTGAAGCTTTCTTT	CAISPSEYGYTEAFF
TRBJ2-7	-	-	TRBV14	TGTGCCAGCAGCCAAGCCCGATACGAGCAGTACTTC	CASSQARYEQYF
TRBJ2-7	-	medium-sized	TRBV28	TGTGCCAGCTTTGAGATGGGGGTAGGGGACGAGCAGTACTTC	CASFEMGVGDEQYF
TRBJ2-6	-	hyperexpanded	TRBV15	TGTGCCACCAGCAAAAGTTCGTCTGGGGCCAACGTCCTGACTTTC	CATSKSSSGANVLTF
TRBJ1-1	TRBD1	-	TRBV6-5	TGTGCCAGCAGTACAAGAAGACAGGGCCGGGGTGACACTGAAGCTTTCTTT	CASSTRRQGRGDTEAFF
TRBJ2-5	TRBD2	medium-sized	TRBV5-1	TGCGCCAGCAGCCCGGGACTAGCGGGAGAACGTGAGACCCAGTACTTC	CASSPGLAGERETQYF
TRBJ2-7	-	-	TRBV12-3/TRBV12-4	TGTGCCAGCTCCTGGGGCGGGGAGCAGTACTTC	CASSWGGEQYF
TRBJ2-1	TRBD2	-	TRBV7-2	TGTGCCAGCAGCTTAACCCAACTAGCGGACAATGAGCAGTTCTTC	CASSLTQLADNEQFF
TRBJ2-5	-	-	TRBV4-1	TGCGCCAGCAGCCAAGCTGGGGAAGGGGGGACCCAGTACTTC	CASSQAGEGGTQYF
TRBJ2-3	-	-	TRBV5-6	TGTGCCAGCAGCTTGGTTCGTATCTTAGCTTATAGCACAGATACGCAGTATTTT	CASSLVRILAYSTDTQYF
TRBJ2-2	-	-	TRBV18	TGTGCCAGCTCACCGGCTAACCGGCCCGGGGAGCTGTTTTTT	CASSPANRPGELFF
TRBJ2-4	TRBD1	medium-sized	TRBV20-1	TGCAGTGCTCCCGACAGGGGGCAGGGCAAAAACATTCAGTACTTC	CSAPDRGQGKNIQYF
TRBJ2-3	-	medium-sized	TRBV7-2	TGTGCCAGCAGCTTAAGAGGGCAGGGTCCAGATACGCAGTATTTT	CASSLRGQGPDTQYF
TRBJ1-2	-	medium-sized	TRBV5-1	TGCGCCAGCAGCTTGGGGGACAAGGCTTATTATGGCTACACCTTC	CASSLGDKAYYGYTF
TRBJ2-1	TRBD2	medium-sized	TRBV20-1	TGCAGTGCTAAAGGCAAGCGGGAGGCGCACAATGAGCAGTTCTTC	CSAKGKREAHNEQFF
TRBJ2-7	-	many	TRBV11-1	TGTGCCAGCAGCTTAAGATTCTCTACCTACGAGCAGTACTTC	CASSLRFSTYEQYF
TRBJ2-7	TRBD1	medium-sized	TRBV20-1	TGCAGTGCTAGAGACGGAGTAGGACAGGGGTGGTCCTACGAGCAGTACTTC	CSARDGVGQGWSYEQYF
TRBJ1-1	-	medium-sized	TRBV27	TGTGCCAGCAGTTTCGGAGGGAAGAACACTGAAGCTTTCTTT	CASSFGGKNTEAFF
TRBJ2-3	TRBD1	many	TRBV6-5	TGTGCCAGCAGTTTCCAGGGACAGAGCACAGATACGCAGTATTTT	CASSFQGQSTDTQYF
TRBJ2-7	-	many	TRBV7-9	TGTGCCAGCAGCTTAGCGTTCTACGAGCAGTACTTC	CASSLAFYEQYF
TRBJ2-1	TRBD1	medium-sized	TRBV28	TGTGCCAGCAGTCCGCCCGACAGGGGCGGGAATGAGCAGTTCTTC	CASSPPDRGGNEQFF
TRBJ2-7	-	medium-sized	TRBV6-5	TGTGCCAGCAGTTATCGCCGGGACAACTCCTACGAGCAGTACTTC	CASSYRRDNSYEQYF
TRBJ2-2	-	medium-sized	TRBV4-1	TGCGCCAGCAGCCACACTCAAGGAGGGGAGCTGTTTTTT	CASSHTQGGELFF
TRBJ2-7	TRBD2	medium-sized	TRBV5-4	TGTGCCAGCAGCTTGGTCGGTAGCGGGAGGTACGAGCAGTACTTC	CASSLVGSGRYEQYF
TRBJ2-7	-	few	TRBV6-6	TGTGCCAGCAGTCCGCAGAGAGCAGAGCAGTACTTC	CASSPQRAEQYF
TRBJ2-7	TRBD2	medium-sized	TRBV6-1	TGTGCCAGCAGTGCAACTAGCGGGAGTTACGAGCAGTACTTC	CASSATSGSYEQYF
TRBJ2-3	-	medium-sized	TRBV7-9	TGTGCCAGCAGCTCTCCCTCGACCACAGATACGCAGTATTTT	CASSSPSTTDTQYF
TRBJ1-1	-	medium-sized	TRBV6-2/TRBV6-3	TGTGCCAGCAGTTACGCCCTACATCACCCCCATGAAGCTTTCTTT	CASSYALHHPHEAFF